The 7 T cell receptor beta chains reported below all come from one sample, sequenced in a study of cytomegalovirus exposure and HLA in healthy donors. With 60 Vbeta and 13 Jbeta primers, the PCR was carried out. Measured with immunoSEQ multiplex PCR; TCRdb has only the in-frame clones, and not every one. The sample yields around 71,000 clones, approximately 70% seen once. The sequencing sample was made of PBMCs. The receptors here all came from a male donor in good health and CMV-seropositive.

This chain joins TRBV19 and TRBJ1-5; D possibly corresponds to TRBD1 (5 bases). Trimming stripped 6 bases from V and 4 bases from J, with 10 bases between. Germline V gene sequence: CDR1 LNHDA, CDR2 SQIVND (reference sequence). The CDR3 sequence is 13 residues long. This CDR3 is CASSLRVNQPQHF. The CDR3, as DNA: TGTGCCAGTAGCCTCAGGGTTAATCAGCCCCAGCATTTT.

The genes are TRBV30 and TRBJ1-1; no clear D. This CDR3 contains 12 residues. The V gene's germline CDR1 is GTSNPN and CDR2 SVGIG (reference sequence). Trimming took off 0 bases at V and 8 bases at J, with 10 bases between the two ends. This CDR3 is CAWSVMGAEAFF. The CDR3, as DNA: TGTGCCTGGAGTGTAATGGGAGCGGAAGCTTTCTTT.

This clone was seen just once. The chain couples TRBV19 to TRBJ1-5; the match to TRBD1 covers 9 bases. The germline V gene encodes CDR1 LNHDA and CDR2 SQIVND (reference sequence). Losses at the gene ends were 5 bases for V and 4 bases for J; bases not matched to a gene: 12. CDR3 length: 17 residues. The CDR3 nucleotides read TGTGCCAGTAGTCCCACACGACAGGGGGTAGTTAATCAGCCCCAGCATTTT. Translation gives CASSPTRQGVVNQPQHF.

As regards this clone: Different DNA sequences within this sample yield the same CDR3. The chain recombines TRBV10-1 with TRBJ2-3; D call uncertain. The germline V gene has CDR1 WNHNN and CDR2 SYGVQD (reference sequence). The CDR3 runs to 14 residues. V dropped 4 bases and J dropped 1 base, with 9 bases sitting between them. The CDR3 sequence is CASSAGGGTDTQYF. CDR3 nucleotide sequence: TGCGCCAGCAGTGCCGGCGGAGGCACAGATACGCAGTATTTT.

The chain couples TRBV27 to TRBJ2-1; D is ambiguous. Trimming stripped 2 bases from V and 6 bases from J, with 14 bases between. The CDR3 sequence is 15 residues long. Germline CDR1 MNHEY, CDR2 SMNVEV (reference sequence). The chain's CDR3 is CASSLGESDFNEQFF. CDR3 sequence (DNA): TGTGCCAGCAGTTTAGGAGAGAGTGATTTCAATGAGCAGTTCTTC.

This chain links TRBV19 with TRBJ2-7, with 10 nucleotides matching TRBD1. The length of the CDR3 is 13 residues. CDR1 and CDR2 from the germline V gene are LNHDA and SQIVND (reference sequence). V lost 6 bases, J lost 4 bases, and 3 bases stayed unmatched. CDR3 protein: CASRRDRGYEQYF. The CDR3 DNA sequence: TGTGCCAGTAGGAGGGACAGGGGTTACGAGCAGTACTTC.

The chain employs TRBV6-1 and TRBJ1-1; 8 positions match TRBD1. V shed 1 base and J 5 bases; nucleotides not matched to a gene: 3. Germline CDR1 MNHNS, CDR2 SASEGT. This CDR3 is built from 14 residues. The CDR3 bases are TGTGCCAGCAGTGAAGGGACAGGGTTTACTGAAGCTTTCTTT. Protein: CASSEGTGFTEAFF.